Shown below are 21 T cell receptor beta chains from a single sample sequenced in a study of cytomegalovirus exposure and HLA in healthy donors. 13 Jbeta primers and 60 Vbeta primers were used for the PCR. Profiled with immunoSEQ multiplex PCR; TCRdb holds only in-frame clones, not every one. The sample includes approximately 160,000 clones, 75% to 90% seen only once; the top ten take around 7.2%. What was sequenced was PBMCs. These receptors originate from a man younger than 40 in good health and CMV-seropositive.

A few counts support this clone. This chain joins TRBV11-3 and TRBJ2-1; 12 bases map to TRBD2. Germline CDR1 and CDR2: SGHNT and YENEEA. V lost 4 bases, J lost 0 bases, and 7 bases stayed unmatched. The CDR3 spans 18 residues. CDR3 residues: CASSSPGLAGSSYNEQFF. For the CDR3, the DNA is TGTGCCAGCAGCTCCCCAGGACTAGCGGGGAGCTCCTACAATGAGCAGTTCTTC.

V and J are TRBV6-6 and TRBJ1-5; tentative D call: TRBD1 (5 bases). The CDR3 loop spans 14 amino acids. Germline assignment: CDR1 MNHNY and CDR2 SVGAGI (reference sequence). The V end lost 6 bases, the J end lost 6 bases, and 15 bases lay between the germline ends. For the CDR3, the DNA is TGTGCCAGCAGCGATTCAGGGCGCGGTCAGCCCCAGCATTTT. Protein: CASSDSGRGQPQHF.

The chain is built from TRBV5-4 and TRBJ2-2, with a weak D call TRBD1 (6 bases). Germline V gene lookup returns CDR1 SGHNT and CDR2 YYREEE (reference sequence). The CDR3 extends over 15 amino acids. V shed 2 bases and J shed 7 bases, with 15 bases lying between them. The CDR3 DNA reads TGTGCCAGCAGCTTCCTGGGGGCTTCTGACGGGGAGCTGTTTTTT. It specifies CASSFLGASDGELFF.

The genes are TRBV7-2 and TRBJ2-3; 12 bases line up with TRBD2. J was trimmed by 5 bases and V by 1 base; bases with no gene match: 7. The CDR3 is 17 residues long. Germline values: CDR1 SGHTA, CDR2 FQGNSA. DNA of the CDR3: TGTGCCAGCAGCTTAGAAGCTAGCGGGGGGGCCATAGATACGCAGTATTTT. Its translation is CASSLEASGGAIDTQYF.

The chain uses TRBV6-1 and TRBJ2-5, with 10 nucleotides matching TRBD1. Germline V gene data show CDR1 as MNHNS and CDR2 as SASEGT. J was trimmed by 5 bases and V by 3 bases; bases with no gene match: 12. CDR3 length: 17 residues. The CDR3 bases are TGTGCCAGCAGTGAGAGCAGGGACAGGGGTTTCGGGGAGACCCAGTACTTC. Translated, it gives CASSESRDRGFGETQYF.

The chain recombines TRBV6-5 with TRBJ1-6, with D possibly matching TRBD1 (5 bases). In germline, CDR1 is MNHEY, CDR2 SVGAGI. The CDR3 is 15 residues long. V was trimmed by 5 bases and J by 9 bases, leaving 17 bases between them. CDR3 in DNA: TGTGCCAGCAGTAATCCAACAGGCGGTGGTTCACCCCTCCACTTT. Its translation: CASSNPTGGGSPLHF.

This clone was seen more than once but under ten times. The rearrangement joins TRBV5-4 to TRBJ2-5; TRBD2 aligns across 7 bases. The assigned J gene may be wrong: the sequence end matches TRBJ2-7 better. Germline values: CDR1 SGHNT, CDR2 YYREEE (reference sequence). This CDR3 region has 16 residues. CDR3 residues: CASSLGLAEPAYEQYF. CDR3 sequence (DNA): TGTGCCAGCAGCTTGGGGCTAGCGGAGCCCGCTTACGAGCAGTACTTC.

This clone appeared a few times. The J gene is TRBJ1-3, the V gene TRBV14, with D unresolved. The CDR3 length is 16 residues. CDR1 is SGHDN, CDR2 FVKESK, per germline. Trimming removed 0 bases at V and 4 bases at J, with 13 bases between. CDR3 in amino acids: CASSQDEVPLGNTIYF. The CDR3 region has the DNA TGTGCCAGCAGCCAAGATGAGGTTCCCCTGGGAAACACCATATATTTT. The variable domain in full, completed from reference TRBV14 and TRBJ1-3, reads EAGVTQFPSHSVIEKGQTVTLRCDPISGHDNLYWYRRVMGKEIKFLLHFVKESKQDESGMPNNRFLAERTGGTYSTLKVQPAELEDSGVYFCASSQDEVPLGNTIYFGEGSWLTVV.

This chain connects TRBV9 to TRBJ1-6; 8 nucleotides align to TRBD1. Germline V gene data show CDR1 as SGDLS and CDR2 as YYNGEE. With V trimmed by 0 bases and J by 9 bases, 2 bases remained unmatched. The CDR3 sequence is 14 residues long. CDR3 in amino acids: CASSVGTGSSPLHF. CDR3 DNA sequence: TGTGCCAGCAGCGTAGGGACAGGGAGTTCACCCCTCCACTTT.

The V gene is TRBV6-1, the J gene TRBJ2-3, with 7 positions matching TRBD2. Germline CDR1 is MNHNS and CDR2 is SASEGT. V shed 5 bases, J shed 0 bases, and the junction held 5 bases outside the gene matches. The CDR3 spans 15 residues. CDR3 in DNA: TGTGCCAGCAGTTCCCCGGGGGGAAGCACAGATACGCAGTATTTT. It translates to CASSSPGGSTDTQYF.

The chain has TRBV6-5 and TRBJ1-5; 9 positions agree with TRBD1. The germline V gene has CDR1 MNHEY and CDR2 SVGAGI. This CDR3 has 14 residues. Trimming removed 6 bases from V and 4 bases from J; junction bases left unmatched: 4. DNA of the CDR3: TGTGCCAGCAGCCGGGACAGGGCGAATCAGCCCCAGCATTTT. This sequence encodes CASSRDRANQPQHF.

V is TRBV7-6 and J is TRBJ2-5; weak D call: TRBD2 (6 bases). TRBJ2-7 matches the DNA end more closely, so the J call is doubtful. Germline values: CDR1 SGHVS, CDR2 FNYEAQ. The CDR3 totals 13 residues. CDR3 nucleotides: TGTGCCAGCAGCTTAGGGGGGGTGGACGAGCAGTACTTC. Its protein is CASSLGGVDEQYF.

The chain uses TRBV11-2 and TRBJ2-6; perhaps TRBD1 as D (5 bases). V dropped 4 bases and J dropped 1 base, with 8 bases sitting between them. Germline loops: CDR1 SGHAT, CDR2 FQNNGV. CDR3 size: 15 residues. The CDR3 reads CASSSQGSGANVLTF. In nucleotides, the CDR3 is TGTGCCAGCAGCTCCCAGGGATCTGGGGCCAACGTCCTGACTTTC.

The genes are TRBV18 and TRBJ2-5; D might be TRBD1 (5 bases). The germline V gene has CDR1 KGHSH and CDR2 LQKENI. Trimming stripped 2 bases from V and 5 bases from J, with 12 bases between. The CDR3 is 14 residues long. CDR3 DNA sequence: TGTGCCAGCTCACCAATCGGTTCAGGGGAGACCCAGTACTTC. This gives the protein CASSPIGSGETQYF.

This clone was seen once. The genes are TRBV7-2 and TRBJ2-5, with 9 bases that match TRBD2. V trimming: 8 bases; J trimming: 4 bases; junction bases outside the gene matches: 11. Germline-derived CDR1 and CDR2 are SGHTA and FQGNSA. The CDR3 totals 15 residues. The CDR3 region is CASGRAGGQGETQYF. Here the CDR3 DNA reads TGTGCCAGCGGAAGAGCGGGAGGCCAAGGAGAGACCCAGTACTTC.

The chain employs TRBV25-1 and TRBJ2-3; 12 bases map to TRBD1. CDR3 length: 16 amino acids. Trimming at V came to 4 bases and at J to 3 bases, leaving 5 bases not matched to a gene. Germline values: CDR1 MGHDK, CDR2 SYGVNS. CDR3 in DNA: TGTGCCAGCAGTGGGTGGGACAGGGGGCGGACAGATACGCAGTATTTT. Encoded protein: CASSGWDRGRTDTQYF.

The J gene is TRBJ2-5, the V gene TRBV2; no clear D. The CDR3 totals 13 residues. Germline lookup yields CDR1 SNHLY and CDR2 FYNNEI. The V gene lost 6 bases and the J gene lost 5 bases, with 13 bases spanning the gap. CDR3 sequence: CASRALPGETQYF. Here the CDR3 DNA reads TGTGCCAGCAGAGCACTACCCGGGGAGACCCAGTACTTC.

V usage is TRBV29-1 and J usage is TRBJ1-3, with D maybe TRBD1 (6 bases). Trimming stripped 4 bases from V and 0 bases from J, with 7 bases between. This CDR3 spans 13 amino acids. CDR1 is SQVTM and CDR2 is ANQGSEA in the germline V gene. The CDR3 bases are TGCAGCGTTGGACAGGCCTCTGGAAACACCATATATTTT. Translation gives CSVGQASGNTIYF.

The rearrangement links TRBV7-6 to TRBJ2-1; a possible D gene is TRBD2 (5 bases). The CDR3 is 13 amino acids. The V gene lost 9 bases and the J gene lost 2 bases, with 11 bases spanning the gap. Germline lookup yields CDR1 SGHVS and CDR2 FNYEAQ. CDR3 region: CASARGAYNEQFF. Here the CDR3 DNA reads TGTGCCAGTGCCCGGGGAGCCTACAATGAGCAGTTCTTC.

This chain connects TRBV10-1 to TRBJ2-3; 10 positions agree with TRBD2. The germline V gene encodes CDR1 WNHNN and CDR2 SYGVQD (reference sequence). CDR3 length: 16 residues. V dropped 2 bases and J dropped 6; count of bases not matched to a gene: 8. CDR3 in DNA: TGCGCCAGCAGTGAGGTCCTAGCGGGAGAAGCGGATACGCAGTATTTT. This sequence encodes CASSEVLAGEADTQYF.

The V call is TRBV2, the J call TRBJ2-3, with TRBD2 matching over 9 bases. Germline assignment: CDR1 SNHLY and CDR2 FYNNEI. With V trimmed by 9 bases and J by 3 bases, 16 bases remained unmatched. There are 17 residues in the CDR3. As DNA, the CDR3 is TGTGCCAGGGCGACTGCTCTAGCGGGGTTAGCAACAGATACGCAGTATTTT. Protein: CARATALAGLATDTQYF.